A selection of T cell receptor beta chains follows, all from one sample in a study of Tregs in tolerant kidney transplant recipients. The method was immunoSEQ multiplex PCR; TCRdb's version includes in-frame clones alone and lacks a portion of them. The table shows about 240,000 clones, with around 81% occurring only once. Sequenced material: CD4+ T cells from blood. The receptors were sampled from a human donor in good health. Each CDR3 is given with its conserved first and last residue. Each record gives: J gene, V gene, D gene, clone size, CDR3 length, CDR3 protein, CDR3 DNA. The D gene is left open where the match is weak. Expanded clones get a size class; other rows say once, few or many, or leave the size out.

j_call: TRBJ1-4; v_call: TRBV27; d_call: TRBD1; clone_size: .; cdr3_length: 15; cdr3_aa: CASSKDRDRGRKLFF; cdr3_nt: TGTGCCAGCAGTAAAGACCGGGACAGGGGCAGAAAACTGTTTTTT
j_call: TRBJ2-7; v_call: TRBV10-3; d_call: TRBD1; clone_size: .; cdr3_length: 13; cdr3_aa: CAIKADRVFEQYF; cdr3_nt: TGTGCCATCAAGGCGGACAGGGTATTCGAGCAGTACTTC
j_call: TRBJ2-7; v_call: TRBV14; d_call: .; clone_size: .; cdr3_length: 14; cdr3_aa: CASSQDNWALRQYF; cdr3_nt: TGTGCCAGCAGCCAAGATAACTGGGCCCTCAGGCAGTACTTC
j_call: TRBJ1-2; v_call: TRBV14; d_call: .; clone_size: .; cdr3_length: 12; cdr3_aa: CASSQGSGLYTF; cdr3_nt: TGTGCCAGCAGCCAAGGATCGGGACTTTACACCTTC
j_call: TRBJ1-2; v_call: TRBV7-2; d_call: .; clone_size: .; cdr3_length: 16; cdr3_aa: CASSLEGLYTGYGYTF; cdr3_nt: TGTGCCAGCAGCTTAGAGGGACTATATACAGGCTATGGCTACACCTTC
j_call: TRBJ1-1; v_call: TRBV6-6; d_call: TRBD1; clone_size: .; cdr3_length: 14; cdr3_aa: CASRSGQGRTEAFF; cdr3_nt: TGTGCCAGCAGATCCGGACAGGGGCGGACTGAAGCTTTCTTT
j_call: TRBJ2-5; v_call: TRBV7-9; d_call: .; clone_size: .; cdr3_length: 14; cdr3_aa: CASSPRRGQETQYF; cdr3_nt: TGTGCCAGCAGCCCTAGACGGGGACAAGAGACCCAGTACTTC
j_call: TRBJ1-4; v_call: TRBV30; d_call: TRBD1; clone_size: .; cdr3_length: 16; cdr3_aa: CAWSPGQGGTNEKLFF; cdr3_nt: TGTGCCTGGAGCCCGGGACAGGGTGGGACTAATGAAAAACTGTTTTTT
j_call: TRBJ1-1; v_call: TRBV9; d_call: TRBD1; clone_size: .; cdr3_length: 16; cdr3_aa: CASSGRQGVGNTEAFF; cdr3_nt: TGTGCCAGCAGCGGAAGACAGGGGGTGGGGAACACTGAAGCTTTCTTT
j_call: TRBJ1-2; v_call: TRBV5-1; d_call: .; clone_size: .; cdr3_length: 12; cdr3_aa: CASSWQGRGYTF; cdr3_nt: TGCGCCAGCAGCTGGCAGGGACGCGGCTACACCTTC
j_call: TRBJ1-4; v_call: TRBV7-3; d_call: .; clone_size: .; cdr3_length: 13; cdr3_aa: CASSPQVGEKLFF; cdr3_nt: TGTGCCAGCAGCCCTCAAGTCGGTGAAAAACTGTTTTTT
j_call: TRBJ1-6; v_call: TRBV2; d_call: .; clone_size: few; cdr3_length: 12; cdr3_aa: CASRGSNSPLHF; cdr3_nt: TGTGCCAGCAGGGGCTCCAATTCACCCCTCCACTTT